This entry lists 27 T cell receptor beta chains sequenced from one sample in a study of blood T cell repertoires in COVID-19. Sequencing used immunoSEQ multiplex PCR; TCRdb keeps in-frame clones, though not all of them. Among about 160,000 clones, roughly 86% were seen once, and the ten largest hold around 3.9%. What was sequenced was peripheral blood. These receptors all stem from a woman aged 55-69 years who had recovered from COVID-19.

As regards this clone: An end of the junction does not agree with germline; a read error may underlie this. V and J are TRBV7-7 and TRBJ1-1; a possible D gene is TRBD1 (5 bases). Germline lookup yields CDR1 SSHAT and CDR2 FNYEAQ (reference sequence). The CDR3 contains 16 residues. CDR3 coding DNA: TGTGCTAGCAGCCCCCCCTCGGGGGAACAAAACACTGAAGCTTTCTTT. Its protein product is CASSPPSGEQNTEAFF.

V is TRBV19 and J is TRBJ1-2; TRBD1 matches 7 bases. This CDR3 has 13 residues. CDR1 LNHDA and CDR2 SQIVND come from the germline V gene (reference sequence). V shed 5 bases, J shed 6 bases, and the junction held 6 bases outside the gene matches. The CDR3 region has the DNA TGTGCCAGTAGTTTACAGGGGAAGGATGGCTACACCTTC. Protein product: CASSLQGKDGYTF.

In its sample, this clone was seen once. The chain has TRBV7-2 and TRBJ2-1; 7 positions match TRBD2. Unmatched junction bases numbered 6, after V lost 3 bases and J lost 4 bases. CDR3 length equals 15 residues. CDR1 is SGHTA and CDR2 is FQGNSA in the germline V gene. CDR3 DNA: TGTGCCAGCAGCTTTTCGGGGGGTTGGTACAATGAGCAGTTCTTC. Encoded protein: CASSFSGGWYNEQFF.

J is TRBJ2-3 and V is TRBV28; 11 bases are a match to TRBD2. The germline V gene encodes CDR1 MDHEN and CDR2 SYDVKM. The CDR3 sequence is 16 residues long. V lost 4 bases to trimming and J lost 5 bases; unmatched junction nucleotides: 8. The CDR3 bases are TGTGCCAGCAGTTCCTTACTAGCGGGGGTAGGAGATACGCAGTATTTT. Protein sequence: CASSSLLAGVGDTQYF.

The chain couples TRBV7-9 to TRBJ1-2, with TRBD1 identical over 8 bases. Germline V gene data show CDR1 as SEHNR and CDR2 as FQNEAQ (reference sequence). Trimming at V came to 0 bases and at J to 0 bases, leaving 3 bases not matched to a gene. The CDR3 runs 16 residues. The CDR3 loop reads CASSLAGTGANYGYTF. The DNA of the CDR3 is TGTGCCAGCAGCTTAGCCGGGACAGGAGCTAACTATGGCTACACCTTC.

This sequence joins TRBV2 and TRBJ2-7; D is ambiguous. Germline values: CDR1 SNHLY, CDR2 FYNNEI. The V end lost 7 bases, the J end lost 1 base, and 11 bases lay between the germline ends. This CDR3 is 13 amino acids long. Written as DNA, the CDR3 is TGTGCCAGCAAAGTACAATCATCCTACGAGCAGTACTTC. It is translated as CASKVQSSYEQYF. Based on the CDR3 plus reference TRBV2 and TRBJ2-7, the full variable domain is EPEVTQTPSHQVTQMGQEVILRCVPISNHLYFYWYRQILGQKVEFLVSFYNNEISEKSEIFDDQFSVERPDGSNFTLKIRSTKLEDSAMYFCASKVQSSYEQYFGPGTRLTVT.

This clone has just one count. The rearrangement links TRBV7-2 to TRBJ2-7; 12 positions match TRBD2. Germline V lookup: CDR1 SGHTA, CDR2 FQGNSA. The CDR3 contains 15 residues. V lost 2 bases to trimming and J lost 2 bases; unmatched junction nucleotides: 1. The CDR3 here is CASSLWTSGTYEQYF. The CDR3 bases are TGTGCCAGCAGCTTATGGACTAGCGGGACCTACGAGCAGTACTTC.

The CDR3 loop is CASSLVDRGLSYEQYF. DNA for the CDR3: TGCGCCAGCAGCCTTGTCGACAGGGGGCTATCCTACGAGCAGTACTTC. The chain joins TRBV5-1 to TRBJ2-7; 10 bases match TRBD1. V trimming: 4 bases; J trimming: 1 base; junction bases outside the gene matches: 8. Germline loops: CDR1 SGHRS, CDR2 YFSETQ. The CDR3 spans 16 residues.

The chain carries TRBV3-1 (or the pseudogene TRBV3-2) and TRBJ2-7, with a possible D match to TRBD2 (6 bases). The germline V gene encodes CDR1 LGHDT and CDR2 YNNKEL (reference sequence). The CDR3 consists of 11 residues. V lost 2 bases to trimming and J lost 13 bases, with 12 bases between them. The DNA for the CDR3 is TGTGCCAGCAGCCAAACGGGACTGCCCTACTTC. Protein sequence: CASSQTGLPYF.

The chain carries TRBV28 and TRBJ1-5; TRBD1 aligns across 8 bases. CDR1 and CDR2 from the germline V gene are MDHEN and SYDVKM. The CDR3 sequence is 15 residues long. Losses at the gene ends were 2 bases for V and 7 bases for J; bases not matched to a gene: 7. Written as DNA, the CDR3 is TGTGCCAGCAGTTTACCCCAGGGGGCAGTCCAGCCCCAGCATTTT. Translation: CASSLPQGAVQPQHF.

CDR3 amino acids: CASRTGKETQYF. The CDR3 DNA is TGTGCCAGCAGAACAGGGAAAGAGACCCAGTACTTC. This chain links TRBV2 with TRBJ2-5; a weak D match, TRBD1 (6 bases). Germline assignment: CDR1 SNHLY and CDR2 FYNNEI. V was cut by 6 bases and J by 3 bases, with 8 bases left in between. This CDR3 spans 12 amino acids. The full variable domain, with the rest looked up from reference TRBV2 and TRBJ2-5, is EPEVTQTPSHQVTQMGQEVILRCVPISNHLYFYWYRQILGQKVEFLVSFYNNEISEKSEIFDDQFSVERPDGSNFTLKIRSTKLEDSAMYFCASRTGKETQYFGPGTRLLVL.

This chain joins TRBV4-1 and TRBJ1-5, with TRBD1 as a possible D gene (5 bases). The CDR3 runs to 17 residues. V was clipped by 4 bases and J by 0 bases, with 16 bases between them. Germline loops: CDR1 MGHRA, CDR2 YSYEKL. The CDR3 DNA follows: TGCGCCAGCAGCCTTCGTCGTGGGGCCGATAGCAATCAGCCCCAGCATTTT. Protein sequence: CASSLRRGADSNQPQHF.

DNA of the CDR3: TGTGCCAGCAGCCCCACCGGGACAGGGGGAAACACCATATATTTT. Protein: CASSPTGTGGNTIYF. V is TRBV28 and J is TRBJ1-3, with TRBD1 matching 9 bases. Germline V gene lookup returns CDR1 MDHEN and CDR2 SYDVKM. V gave up 6 bases and J gave up 4 bases; unmatched junction bases: 7. The CDR3 spans 15 residues.

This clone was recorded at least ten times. The CDR3 DNA is TGTGCCAGCAATCCCAGAGGGACAGCCACTTCCTACGAGCAGTACTTC. Translating it yields CASNPRGTATSYEQYF. The chain uses TRBV2 and TRBJ2-7; 7 bases line up with TRBD1. Germline loops: CDR1 SNHLY, CDR2 FYNNEI. Trimming took 7 bases from V and 1 from J; bases not matched to a gene: 13. This CDR3 spans 16 amino acids.

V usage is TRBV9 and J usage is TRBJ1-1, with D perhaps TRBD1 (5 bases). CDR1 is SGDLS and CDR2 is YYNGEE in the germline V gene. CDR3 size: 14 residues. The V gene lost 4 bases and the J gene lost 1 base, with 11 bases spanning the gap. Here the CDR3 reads CASSPLTGNTEAFF. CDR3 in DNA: TGTGCCAGCAGCCCCCTAACAGGGAACACTGAAGCTTTCTTT.

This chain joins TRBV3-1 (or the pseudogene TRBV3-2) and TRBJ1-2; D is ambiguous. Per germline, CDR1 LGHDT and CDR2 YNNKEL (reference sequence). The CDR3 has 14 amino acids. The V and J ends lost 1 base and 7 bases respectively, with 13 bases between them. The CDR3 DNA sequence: TGTGCCAGCAGCCAAGTTTTTCTACCTGGTGGCTACACCTTC. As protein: CASSQVFLPGGYTF.

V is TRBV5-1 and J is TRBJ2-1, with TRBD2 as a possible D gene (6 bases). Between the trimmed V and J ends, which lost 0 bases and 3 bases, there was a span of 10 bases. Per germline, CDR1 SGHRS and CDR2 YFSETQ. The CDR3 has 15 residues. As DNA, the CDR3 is TGCGCCAGCAGCTTGGTGGAGGGCAACTACAATGAGCAGTTCTTC. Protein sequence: CASSLVEGNYNEQFF.

This chain's CDR3 is CASSLDGSGQPQHF. The CDR3 DNA reads TGTGCCAGCAGCTTGGACGGGTCGGGACAGCCCCAGCATTTT. The chain has TRBV5-6 and TRBJ1-5; D is ambiguous. This CDR3 has 14 residues. V lost 0 bases to trimming and J lost 7 bases, with 11 bases between them. Germline loops: CDR1 SGHDT, CDR2 YYEEEE. Drawing the rest from reference TRBV5-6 and TRBJ1-5, the complete variable domain is DAGVTQSPTHLIKTRGQQVTLRCSPKSGHDTVSWYQQALGQGPQFIFQYYEEEERQRGNFPDRFSGHQFPNYSSELNVNALLLGDSALYLCASSLDGSGQPQHFGDGTRLSIL.

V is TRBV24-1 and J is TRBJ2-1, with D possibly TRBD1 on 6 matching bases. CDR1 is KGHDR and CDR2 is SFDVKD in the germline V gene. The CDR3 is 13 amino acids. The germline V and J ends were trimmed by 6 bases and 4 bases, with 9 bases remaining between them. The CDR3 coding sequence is TGTGCCACCAGTAGGACAGCGTACAATGAGCAGTTCTTC. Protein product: CATSRTAYNEQFF.

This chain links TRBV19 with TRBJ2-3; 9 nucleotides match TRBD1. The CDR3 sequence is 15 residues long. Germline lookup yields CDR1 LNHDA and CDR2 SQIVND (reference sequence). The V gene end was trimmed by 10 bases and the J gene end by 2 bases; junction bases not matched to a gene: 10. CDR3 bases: TGTGCCATTGAGCTAAGGGACAGGGCCACAGATACGCAGTATTTT. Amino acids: CAIELRDRATDTQYF.

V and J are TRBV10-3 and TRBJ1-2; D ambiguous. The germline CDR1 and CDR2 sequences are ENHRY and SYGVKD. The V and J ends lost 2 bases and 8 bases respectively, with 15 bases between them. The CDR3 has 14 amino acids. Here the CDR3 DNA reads TGTGCCATCAGTGAGCAACAGCTGGGTGAGGGCTACACCTTC. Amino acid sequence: CAISEQQLGEGYTF.

CDR3 bases: TGTGCCAGCAGCGTAGGAAGTAGCGGGGGGACTAGCACAGATACGCAGTATTTT. Its protein product is CASSVGSSGGTSTDTQYF. This chain links TRBV9 with TRBJ2-3, with TRBD2 matching 10 bases. Germline CDR1 and CDR2: SGDLS and YYNGEE. This CDR3 comprises 18 residues. With V trimmed by 0 bases and J by 0 bases, 7 bases remained unmatched.

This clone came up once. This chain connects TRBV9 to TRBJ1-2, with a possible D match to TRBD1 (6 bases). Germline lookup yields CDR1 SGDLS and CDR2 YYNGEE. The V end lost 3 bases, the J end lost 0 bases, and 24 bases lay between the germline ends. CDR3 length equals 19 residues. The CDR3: CASSDPPGHRTGANYGYTF. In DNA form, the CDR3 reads TGTGCCAGCAGCGACCCACCGGGACATCGGACCGGAGCTAACTATGGCTACACCTTC.

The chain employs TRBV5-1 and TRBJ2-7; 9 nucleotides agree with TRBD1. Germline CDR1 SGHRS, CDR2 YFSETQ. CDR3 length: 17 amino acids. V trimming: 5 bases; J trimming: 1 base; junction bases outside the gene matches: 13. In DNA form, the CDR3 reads TGCGCCAGCAGGGGATCATACAGGGGGCCCGATTCCTACGAGCAGTACTTC. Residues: CASRGSYRGPDSYEQYF.

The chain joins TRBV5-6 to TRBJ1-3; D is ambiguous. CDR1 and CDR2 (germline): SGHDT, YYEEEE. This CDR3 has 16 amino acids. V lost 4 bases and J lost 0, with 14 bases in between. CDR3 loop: CASSVSQYRSGNTIYF. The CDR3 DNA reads TGTGCCAGCAGCGTGTCACAGTATCGCTCTGGAAACACCATATATTTT.

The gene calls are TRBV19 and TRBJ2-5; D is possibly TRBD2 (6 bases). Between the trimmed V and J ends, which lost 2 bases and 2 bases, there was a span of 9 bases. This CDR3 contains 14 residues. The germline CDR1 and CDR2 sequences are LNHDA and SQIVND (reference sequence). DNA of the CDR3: TGTGCCAGTAGTATAAGTCGGGGGCAAGAGACCCAGTACTTC. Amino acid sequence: CASSISRGQETQYF.

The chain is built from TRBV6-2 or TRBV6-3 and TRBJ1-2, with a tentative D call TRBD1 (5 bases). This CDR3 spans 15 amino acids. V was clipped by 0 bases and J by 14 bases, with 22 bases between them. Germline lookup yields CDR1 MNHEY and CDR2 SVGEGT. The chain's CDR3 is CASSYSTRGNNEDTF. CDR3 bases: TGTGCCAGCAGTTACTCAACAAGGGGAAACAACGAAGATACCTTC.